This TCR beta chain emerged from a study of cytomegalovirus exposure and HLA in healthy donors (dated by TCRdb to the late 2010s). Regarding the complete study: In an earlier analysis of 450 to 750 of the donors, less than 350 Gb of sequence data and 100 million or so unique TCR beta sequences from about 179 million T cells were reported. About five DR-DQ haplotypes were handled as single units for association and clustering, since linkage in the cohort was strong. The study was designed to test whether signatures of past pathogen exposure could be identified by cataloging public T cell receptors. In a later analysis, previously published TCR beta repertoires from 666 donors were re-analyzed and high-resolution HLA genotyping was added so that TCR occurrence patterns could be studied. HLA typing covered class I and class II loci at four-digit resolution. Donor age, sex, ethnicity and CMV serostatus were compiled alongside the repertoire data. Genome-wide SNP genotypes for about 55% of the roughly 670 donors were used in a later genetic analysis, which treated that subset as a discovery cohort. A separate validation cohort of approximately 120 different subjects was used in addition to the roughly 670-subject first cohort. All discovery cohort repertoires had been generated on a single sequencing platform. To predict cytomegalovirus infection status, the study combined high-throughput TCR immunosequencing, statistical association of individual TCRs with disease status, and machine learning. Roughly 300 gigabases of sequencing data and around 85 million unique TCR sequences made up an early release that covered over 550 HLA-typed donors. Using immunosequencing, the study profiled T cell repertoires from around 670 subjects and related those repertoires to cytomegalovirus serostatus. The later analysis used no new phenotypic data to find candidate immune exposures, relying instead on TCR beta sequences and their occurrence across donors. On average, 235,054 unique TCR beta nucleotide sequences were sequenced per donor among 350 to 400 genotyped donors of the cohort, with 15% to 20% of those sequences being non-productive. In an earlier analysis of roughly 580 of the donors, high-throughput TCR beta sequencing was used to judge whether each TCR beta V gene segment behaved as functional or pseudogenic. Typing coverage differed by locus: A, B, C, DRB1 and DQB1 were typed in about 629-630 donors, DQA1 in approximately 520, DPA1 in 600 to 610, and DPB1 in approximately 450. Of the roughly 400 genotyped donors, approximately 83% fell in the genetic ancestry cluster associated with self-reported Caucasian donors. Study-wide findings and limitations: Presence/absence analyses assumed roughly uniform sequencing depth across donors, an assumption that may not hold. Because HLA typing was unavailable for some donors at each locus, only the typed subset was used in association tests. Correlated functional status among segregating V segments might be attributable to linkage disequilibrium, but an unknown experimental factor could not be ruled out. Several of the top co-occurrence clusters appeared to be linked to parvovirus B19, influenza, CMV and Epstein-Barr virus, according to a later analysis. The authors suggested that the approach could potentially be generalized to other disease states and immunological phenotypes. Specific HLA alleles were associated with 15,000 to 20,000 TCR beta sequences at a false discovery rate of 0.05 in a later analysis. In a later genetic analysis, fewer N-insertions in productive TCRs were reported among donors in an Asian-associated ancestry cluster than the roughly 640-donor mean. Across donors, most TCR sequences were observed very rarely, whereas some public TCRs were present in many individuals. A few of the identified cytomegalovirus-associated TCR beta chains were confirmed in vitro to be specific for cytomegalovirus antigens. A further reported finding was that TCR beta sequences accurately predicted the HLA-A and HLA-B alleles for most subjects in the first cohort. Assigning TCR associations to individual alleles was difficult when HLA alleles, especially DR and DQ, strongly co-occurred. Immune exposure information for the cohort was limited to CMV serostatus. In a later analysis, TCR association rates were found to vary across HLA loci, with the most associated TCRs seen for DRB1 alleles and the fewest for HLA-C alleles. The classifier was reported to diagnose cytomegalovirus status with high specificity and sensitivity in both the original and validation cohorts. Compared with equally common non-associated chains, HLA-associated TCR beta chains in a later analysis were more clonally expanded and had lower generation probabilities. A total of fewer than 200 TCR beta chains were listed by the study as associated with cytomegalovirus. In this cohort, only TCR beta chains were sequenced, and detectable features were limited by the absence of alpha or paired-chain data. In an earlier analysis of around 600 of the donors, most TCR beta V segments were observed in productive rearrangements about 87% or about 30% of the time, broadly matching IMGT annotations. In a later genetic analysis, a missense DCLRE1C variant was associated with V-gene and J-gene trimming of TCR beta chains, and the association was replicated in an independent cohort. Some IMGT-functional V segments, including TRBV6-2 and TRBV6-3, could not be distinguished by the 87-base-pair reads and were therefore excluded. Over 15 rarely observed V segments, including chromosome 9 orphons, were excluded from the earlier analysis of several hundred of the donors because counts were too low. Most CMV-associated TCR beta chains appeared to be HLA-restricted in a later analysis, and the HLA associations seemed to be driven largely by CMV exposure. A cluster of highly shared sequence variants was judged likely to be a technical artifact of the sequencing pipeline.

The cohort comprised more than 550 healthy bone marrow donors. Cohort members were all nominally healthy when sampled, although unrecorded immune exposures were likely present. The donor was CMV seronegative and belonged to the group of roughly 330 seronegative cohort members. A peripheral blood sample was provided by each donor, and peripheral blood mononuclear cells were used for TCR beta sequencing. The Qiagen DNeasy Blood Extraction Kit was used to extract genomic DNA from the blood cell samples. On this clone itself: The antigen it recognizes is unknown. Per-base quality was not reported, and no clone a single base away is much larger than it.

Preparation of the library involved the immunoSEQ multiplex PCR assay. For the multiplex PCR, a mixture combining 60 forward primers for TCR Vbeta segments and 13 reverse primers for TCR Jbeta segments was used. The CDR3 region of rearranged TCR beta genes was amplified from genomic DNA with a multiplex PCR assay. On the Illumina HiSeq System, the amplified TCR beta libraries were sequenced as 87-base-pair reads. In the original analysis: Across the roughly 700 repertoires, a later analysis counted tens of millions of unique TCR beta chains, roughly 11 million of which were shared by at least two donors. A nearest-neighbor algorithm error-corrected the raw reads and collapsed the reads into unique sequences, merging closely related sequences to remove PCR and sequencing errors. To assign V, D and J gene segments, CDR3 sequences were aligned to IMGT reference sequences. For a sequence to be retained, at least a six-nucleotide match to both a V gene segment and a J gene segment was required. Rearrangements were called productive when the CDR3 lacked stop codons and stayed in frame with V and J; all others were non-productive. CDR3 was defined according to IMGT convention as the region running from the second conserved V-encoded cysteine to the conserved J-encoded phenylalanine. The earlier analysis of 500 to 750 of the donors excluded any sequence lacking an unambiguous match to a single V gene segment. In an earlier analysis of a few hundred of the donors, V segments were called functional above 56.7% productive rearrangements and were called segregating when the between-donor standard deviation exceeded 5%. A statistical classification framework was developed to diagnose cytomegalovirus status using the catalog of TCR beta chain sequences. A later analysis assigned V and J genes by comparing TCR nucleotide sequences with IMGT/GENE-DB human TR gene sequences. Using the TCRdist pipeline, a later analysis assigned CDR3 sequences along with most-parsimonious VDJ recombination scenarios. A later analysis defined each TCR beta chain by its CDR3 amino acid sequence plus V-gene family, and excluded reads lacking a unique V-gene family. As a way to deal with suspected cross-contamination and a sequencing artifact, a later analysis dropped hundreds of nucleotide sequences that were highly shared and had low generation probability. In a later analysis, a clonal expansion index for each public chain was calculated from normalized within-repertoire ranks of inferred template counts. In a later analysis, generation probabilities were computed using a VDJ recombination model fitted to out-of-frame rearrangements, and the results were checked against IGoR. Hypergeometric tests were used in a later analysis to score TCR-TCR, TCR-HLA and TCR-CMV co-occurrence, with a repertoire-size bias correction applied to the TCR pairs. To estimate false discovery rates, a later analysis permuted the HLA or CMV assignments 20 times. In a later analysis, co-occurring TCRs were grouped using DBSCAN, and TCRdist sequence similarity was added for clustering within HLA-allele-positive subsets. For co-occurrence clustering, repertoires with fewer than 30,000 or more than 120,000 public chains were excluded, along with 4 to 6 repertoires with anomalous nucleotide sharing. Sourced from immuneACCESS, this table was stored by TCRdb with only in-frame sequences that have V and J called. A share of the clones is absent; for the studies checked, an unresolved V gene accounts for under half, and the remainder has no known explanation. Clone size and the V and J calls come from that table; the DNA yielded D and trimming. The sample table holds about 110,000 clones, of which around 86% were seen once. Clones ranked in the top ten supply 1.5% to 2% of the sample.

V is clipped by 4 bases and J by 4 bases, and the sequence between their germline boundaries is 14 bases long. CDR1 is given as MRHNA and CDR2 as SNTAGT, both from the germline V gene. Measured from the cysteine to the phenylalanine, the CDR3 is 15 residues long. The sequence is cut down to CDR3 DNA, 45 bases in frame from base 1. Sample: PBMCs. The sequence is built from TRBV6-4 and TRBJ1-5; TRBD1 is a weak D gene call, 5 bases matching. The clonotype was recovered from a man aged 40-49 years in good health and CMV-seronegative. The CDR3 region: CASSVSGTPNQPQHF. Read as DNA, the sequence is TGTGCCAGCAGTGTCTCCGGGACTCCAAATCAGCCCCAGCATTTT.